Listed here are 29 T cell receptor beta chains from one sample, sequenced in a study of beta chain features in type 1 diabetes (dated by TCRdb to about 2018). The library was prepared using the immunoSEQ multiplex PCR assay. All of the isolated RNA was reverse transcribed with the High Capacity cDNA Reverse Transcription Kit, so expressed TCRB transcripts were sequenced. TCRdb provides this immuneACCESS table in a form limited to in-frame rearrangements. Some clones are lacking; in checked studies, under half of them reflect an unresolved V gene, and why the rest are absent is not known. Across this sample there are a few hundred thousand clones, with less than 20% seen only once. The ten most abundant clones make up 0.044% of the sample. Material for sequencing was naive CD4+ T cells from blood. What the cell subset or site label conveys for this sample: true naive CD4+ T cells. All receptors derive from a young woman in good health.

In this sample, this clone turned up a few times. The chain has TRBV2 and TRBJ1-2, with TRBD1 identical over 9 bases. The trim removed 2 bases at V and 6 bases at J, leaving 4 bases unmatched. This CDR3 has 14 amino acids. Germline values: CDR1 SNHLY, CDR2 FYNNEI. CDR3 residues: CASSEQGQGNGYTF. CDR3 coding DNA: TGTGCCAGCAGTGAACAGGGACAGGGTAATGGCTACACCTTC.

The chain combines TRBV30 with TRBJ1-2; the D is unclear. CDR3 length equals 11 residues. The V gene lost 3 bases and the J gene lost 4 bases, with 6 bases spanning the gap. Germline CDR1 and CDR2: GTSNPN and SVGIG (reference sequence). CDR3 in DNA: TGTGCCTGGAGCCGGTTCTATGGCTACACCTTC. This translates into CAWSRFYGYTF.

The chain is built from TRBV29-1 and TRBJ1-2; 9 nucleotides match TRBD1. V trimming: 7 bases; J trimming: 4 bases; junction bases outside the gene matches: 7. Per the germline V gene, CDR1 is SQVTM and CDR2 is ANQGSEA. The CDR3 runs to 13 residues. In DNA form, the CDR3 reads TGCAGCGGGTCACAGGGGGCCAGCTATGGCTACACCTTC. Encoded protein: CSGSQGASYGYTF.

CDR3 sequence: CASSSNDRGVYGYTF. CDR3 nucleotide sequence: TGTGCCAGCTCATCCAACGACAGGGGAGTCTATGGCTACACCTTC. The chain combines TRBV18 with TRBJ1-2; 8 bases fit TRBD1. Germline V lookup: CDR1 KGHSH, CDR2 LQKENI. V was clipped by 5 bases and J by 4 bases; unmatched bases: 9. The CDR3 totals 15 residues.

The rearrangement uses TRBV29-1 and TRBJ2-1, with 10 bases identical to TRBD2. The length of the CDR3 is 14 residues. The junction had 1 base not matched to a gene; V was cut back by 2 bases and J by 3 bases. Germline lookup yields CDR1 SQVTM and CDR2 ANQGSEA. The CDR3 region has the DNA TGCAGCGTTGAACCTAGCGGGAGCTACAATGAGCAGTTCTTC. Translated, it gives CSVEPSGSYNEQFF.

The rearrangement joins TRBV5-4 to TRBJ1-2; the D is unclear. Per the germline V gene, CDR1 is SGHNT and CDR2 is YYREEE (reference sequence). V gave up 5 bases and J gave up 6 bases, with 14 bases separating them. The CDR3 has 13 residues. CDR3 amino acids: CASRGVAVDGYTF. CDR3 sequence (DNA): TGTGCCAGCAGGGGTGTGGCGGTGGATGGCTACACCTTC. The entire variable domain, with the rest obtained from reference TRBV5-4 and TRBJ1-2, is as follows: ETGVTQSPTHLIKTRGQQVTLRCSSQSGHNTVSWYQQALGQGPQFIFQYYREEENGRGNFPPRFSGLQFPNYSSELNVNALELDDSALYLCASRGVAVDGYTFGSGTRLTVV.

The genes are TRBV14 and TRBJ2-7; D might be TRBD1 (6 bases). Germline V gene lookup returns CDR1 SGHDN and CDR2 FVKESK. Trimming removed 1 base at V and 4 bases at J, with 14 bases between. This CDR3 has 15 amino acids. CDR3 nucleotides: TGTGCCAGCAGCCAAGTCAGGGGAGCTAGATACGAGCAGTACTTC. It specifies CASSQVRGARYEQYF.

About this clone itself: Other DNA sequences of this sample code for an identical CDR3. The CDR3 coding sequence is TGTGCCAGCAGTTTCCTAGCGGGGAGCTCCTACGAGCAGTACTTC. Translation gives CASSFLAGSSYEQYF. The chain recombines TRBV6-5 with TRBJ2-7, with 9 bases fitting TRBD2. The length of the CDR3 is 15 residues. The germline V gene encodes CDR1 MNHEY and CDR2 SVGAGI. V trimming: 4 bases; J trimming: 0 bases; junction bases outside the gene matches: 4.

This clone was observed a handful of times. The V and J genes are TRBV19 and TRBJ2-1; 12 bases are a match to TRBD2. V was clipped by 5 bases and J by 6 bases; unmatched bases: 8. CDR3 size: 16 residues. Germline loops: CDR1 LNHDA, CDR2 SQIVND (reference sequence). Here the CDR3 reads CASSLNLAGGFNEQFF. In nucleotides, the CDR3 is TGTGCCAGTAGTCTCAATCTAGCGGGAGGGTTCAATGAGCAGTTCTTC.

This clone was counted a few times. This sequence joins TRBV11-2 and TRBJ1-1, with 7 bases identical to TRBD1. Germline loops: CDR1 SGHAT, CDR2 FQNNGV. The CDR3 spans 13 residues. V lost 5 bases, J lost 4 bases, and 4 bases stayed unmatched. The CDR3 DNA reads TGTGCCAGCAGCCCGGGACAGTTCACTGAAGCTTTCTTT. The encoded protein is CASSPGQFTEAFF.

This clone was counted a few times. The chain combines TRBV7-9 with TRBJ2-4, with D uncertain. The V gene lost 4 bases and the J gene lost 6 bases, with 13 bases spanning the gap. The CDR3 extends over 14 amino acids. The V gene's germline CDR1 is SEHNR and CDR2 FQNEAQ (reference sequence). CDR3 loop: CASSYPVPGNIQYF. CDR3 DNA: TGTGCCAGCAGCTACCCGGTACCGGGAAACATTCAGTACTTC.

The chain combines TRBV29-1 with TRBJ2-4; possible D gene TRBD2, 6 bases. Trimming stripped 5 bases from V and 8 bases from J, with 16 bases between. CDR1 is SQVTM, CDR2 ANQGSEA, per germline. CDR3 length equals 13 residues. CDR3 sequence reads: CSVSRGRGDIQYF. DNA for the CDR3: TGCAGCGTTAGTCGGGGCCGCGGGGACATTCAGTACTTC.

This clone showed up just a few times. The chain joins TRBV2 to TRBJ2-1; 11 bases agree with TRBD2. Germline V CDR1 and CDR2: SNHLY, FYNNEI. This CDR3 is built from 16 residues. Trimming at V came to 4 bases and at J to 1 base, leaving 3 bases not matched to a gene. The CDR3: CASSGTSGYSYNEQFF. The CDR3 region has the DNA TGTGCCAGCAGTGGGACTAGCGGGTATTCCTACAATGAGCAGTTCTTC.

This clone was observed a few times. The CDR3 DNA sequence: TGTGCCAGCAGCTTACCCAACTGGTACGAGCAGTACTTC. Translating gives CASSLPNWYEQYF. The gene calls are TRBV7-2 and TRBJ2-5, with no clear D. TRBJ2-7 explains the end of the DNA better; the J call may be wrong. The CDR3 has 13 amino acids. Germline assignment: CDR1 SGHTA and CDR2 FQGNSA.

The chain is built from TRBV5-1 and TRBJ2-7; 8 bases are a match to TRBD2. From germline, CDR1 is SGHRS and CDR2 YFSETQ. Trimming removed 0 bases from V and 6 bases from J; junction bases left unmatched: 8. The CDR3 covers 15 residues. The CDR3 region is CASSLATTSVGEQYF. The CDR3, as DNA: TGCGCCAGCAGCTTGGCGACGACTAGCGTTGGCGAGCAGTACTTC.

The chain uses TRBV19 and TRBJ2-2, with TRBD1 matching over 10 bases. Germline V CDR1 and CDR2: LNHDA, SQIVND (reference sequence). With V trimmed by 7 bases and J by 7 bases, 9 bases remained unmatched. The CDR3 has 15 residues. In nucleotides, the CDR3 is TGTGCCAGTAACCGCCCGGGACAGGGGAGCGGGGAGCTGTTTTTT. Translated, it gives CASNRPGQGSGELFF.

The V call is TRBV7-2, the J call TRBJ2-4, with a tentative D call TRBD2 (5 bases). Looked up from germline, CDR1 is SGHTA and CDR2 is FQGNSA. V was clipped by 2 bases and J by 8 bases, with 10 bases between them. This CDR3 is 13 amino acids long. CDR3 protein: CASSLTRDDIQYF. CDR3 coding DNA: TGTGCCAGCAGCTTAACCCGGGATGACATTCAGTACTTC.

The rearrangement joins TRBV2 to TRBJ2-5; TRBD2 is a possible D gene (6 bases). Trimming shortened V by 4 bases and J by 2 bases, and 11 bases separated the two germline ends. Germline CDR1 and CDR2: SNHLY and FYNNEI. The CDR3 covers 14 residues. In nucleotides, the CDR3 is TGTGCCAGCAGTGGGGACTTTACTCAAGAGACCCAGTACTTC. It codes for CASSGDFTQETQYF.

The gene calls are TRBV18 and TRBJ2-1; a possible D gene is TRBD2 (5 bases). The CDR3 loop spans 13 amino acids. Trimming shortened V by 3 bases and J by 5 bases, and 8 bases separated the two germline ends. Germline loops: CDR1 KGHSH, CDR2 LQKENI. The CDR3 DNA is TGTGCCAGCTCACCCGGGGTCAACAATGAGCAGTTCTTC. Translated: CASSPGVNNEQFF. The full variable domain, with the rest looked up from reference TRBV18 and TRBJ2-1, is NAGVMQNPRHLVRRRGQEARLRCSPMKGHSHVYWYRQLPEEGLKFMVYLQKENIIDESGMPKERFSAEFPKEGPSILRIQQVVRGDSAAYFCASSPGVNNEQFFGPGTRLTVL.

This clone was observed a handful of times. This chain joins TRBV18 and TRBJ2-3, with a possible D match to TRBD2 (6 bases). This CDR3 comprises 13 residues. The ends were cut back, 2 bases at V and 4 bases at J, with 7 bases in the middle. Germline lookup yields CDR1 KGHSH and CDR2 LQKENI. Here the CDR3 DNA reads TGTGCCAGCTCACCAGGGGAGGCAGATACGCAGTATTTT. This sequence encodes CASSPGEADTQYF.

This rearrangement joins TRBV10-3 to TRBJ2-7, with D maybe TRBD2 (5 bases). Per germline, CDR1 ENHRY and CDR2 SYGVKD. CDR3 length equals 15 residues. V was pared by 0 bases and J by 3 bases, with 12 bases between. DNA for the CDR3: TGTGCCATCAGTGAGTCGTTCGGGGTGGGCTACGAGCAGTACTTC. Protein product: CAISESFGVGYEQYF.

The chain uses TRBV9 and TRBJ2-1, with TRBD2 as a possible D gene (6 bases). CDR1 is SGDLS, CDR2 YYNGEE, per germline. CDR3 length: 14 amino acids. Trimming pared 0 bases from V and 7 bases from J, leaving 11 bases between. CDR3 loop: CASSVEEGTNEQFF. CDR3 nucleotide sequence: TGTGCCAGCAGCGTAGAGGAAGGGACTAATGAGCAGTTCTTC.

The table lists this clone with a few counts. The CDR3 loop reads CASSQDGGMNTEAFF. The DNA for the CDR3 is TGTGCCAGCAGCCAAGATGGGGGGATGAACACTGAAGCTTTCTTT. This sequence joins TRBV4-2 and TRBJ1-1; D may be TRBD1 (5 bases). Per the germline V gene, CDR1 is LGHNA and CDR2 is YNFKEQ. V was trimmed by 0 bases and J by 0 bases, leaving 8 bases between them. This CDR3 spans 15 amino acids.

This clone was observed a few times. The rearrangement links TRBV5-1 to TRBJ2-5; 9 nucleotides agree with TRBD2. After removal of 4 bases from V and 2 bases from J, the junction contained 12 bases not matched to a gene. This CDR3 has 17 amino acids. CDR1 is SGHRS, CDR2 YFSETQ, per germline. CDR3 bases: TGCGCCAGCAGCCGGACCCATAGCGGGGGAGGACAAGAGACCCAGTACTTC. Translating it yields CASSRTHSGGGQETQYF.

This clone has more than one count but fewer than ten. V is TRBV4-1 and J is TRBJ2-2; TRBD2 matches at 9 bases. V gave up 3 bases and J gave up 6 bases; unmatched junction bases: 8. The V gene's germline CDR1 is MGHRA and CDR2 YSYEKL. The CDR3 has 16 residues. In DNA, the CDR3 is TGCGCCAGCAGCCACGTAGCGGGAGAGAAGGCCGGGGAGCTGTTTTTT. This gives the protein CASSHVAGEKAGELFF.

The chain recombines TRBV5-1 with TRBJ2-7; the match to TRBD1 covers 10 bases. V trimming: 0 bases; J trimming: 2 bases; junction bases outside the gene matches: 8. The germline gives CDR1 SGHRS, CDR2 YFSETQ. The CDR3 runs to 17 residues. CDR3: CASSLVRTGGIPYEQYF. As DNA, the CDR3 is TGCGCCAGCAGCTTGGTCAGGACAGGGGGGATCCCCTACGAGCAGTACTTC.

There are a few counts of this clone. CDR3 in DNA: TGTGCCAGCAGCTTAAGTCCTAGCGGTTCCTACGAGCAGTACTTC. Protein product: CASSLSPSGSYEQYF. The V call is TRBV7-2, the J call TRBJ2-7; the match to TRBD2 covers 7 bases. Germline CDR1 reads SGHTA; CDR2 reads FQGNSA. J was trimmed by 1 base and V by 2 bases; bases with no gene match: 5. This CDR3 comprises 15 residues.

This clone has a handful of counts. This chain joins TRBV30 and TRBJ1-2; TRBD1 matches at 7 bases. Germline assignment: CDR1 GTSNPN and CDR2 SVGIG (reference sequence). V trimming: 0 bases; J trimming: 4 bases; junction bases outside the gene matches: 5. The CDR3 has 14 residues. The CDR3 loop is CAWSVLNRGYGYTF. The CDR3 nucleotides are TGTGCCTGGAGTGTACTAAACAGGGGCTATGGCTACACCTTC.

This clone appeared a few times. The chain has TRBV5-1 and TRBJ2-1; 8 nucleotides agree with TRBD1. The J segment lost 0 bases and the V segment lost 5 bases, leaving 4 bases of the junction unmatched. Germline V gene lookup returns CDR1 SGHRS and CDR2 YFSETQ. The CDR3 spans 15 residues. The CDR3 bases are TGCGCCAGCAGACCCGGACAGGGCTCCTACAATGAGCAGTTCTTC. Translating gives CASRPGQGSYNEQFF.